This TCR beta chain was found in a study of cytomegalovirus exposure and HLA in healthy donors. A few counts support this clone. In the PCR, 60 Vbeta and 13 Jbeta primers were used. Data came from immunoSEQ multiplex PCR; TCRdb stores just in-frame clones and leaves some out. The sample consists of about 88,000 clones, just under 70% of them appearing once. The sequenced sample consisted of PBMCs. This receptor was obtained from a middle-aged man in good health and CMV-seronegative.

The CDR3 region has the DNA TGTGCCAGCAGCCTTCTAGCGGGAGGATCTGGAAACACCATATATTTT. The encoded protein is CASSLLAGGSGNTIYF. The chain has TRBV7-9 and TRBJ1-3; no reliable D call. Germline CDR1 reads SEHNR; CDR2 reads FQNEAQ (reference sequence). Trimming took off 5 bases at V and 1 base at J, with 15 bases between the two ends. The CDR3 sequence is 16 residues long.